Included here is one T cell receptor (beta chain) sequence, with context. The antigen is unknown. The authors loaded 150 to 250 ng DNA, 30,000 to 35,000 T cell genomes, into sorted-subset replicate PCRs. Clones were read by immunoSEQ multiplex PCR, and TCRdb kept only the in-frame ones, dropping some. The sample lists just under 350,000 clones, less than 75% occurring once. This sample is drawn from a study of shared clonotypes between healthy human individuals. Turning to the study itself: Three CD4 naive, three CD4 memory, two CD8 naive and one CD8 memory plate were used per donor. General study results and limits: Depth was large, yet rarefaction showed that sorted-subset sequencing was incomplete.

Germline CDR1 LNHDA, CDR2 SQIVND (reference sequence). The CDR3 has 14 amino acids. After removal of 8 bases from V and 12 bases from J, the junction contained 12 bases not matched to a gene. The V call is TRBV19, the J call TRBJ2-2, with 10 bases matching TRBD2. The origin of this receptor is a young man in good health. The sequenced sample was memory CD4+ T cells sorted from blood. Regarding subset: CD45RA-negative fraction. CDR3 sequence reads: CASGTSEDRGKLFF. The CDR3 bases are TGTGCCAGTGGGACTAGCGAGGACCGGGGAAAGCTGTTTTTT.